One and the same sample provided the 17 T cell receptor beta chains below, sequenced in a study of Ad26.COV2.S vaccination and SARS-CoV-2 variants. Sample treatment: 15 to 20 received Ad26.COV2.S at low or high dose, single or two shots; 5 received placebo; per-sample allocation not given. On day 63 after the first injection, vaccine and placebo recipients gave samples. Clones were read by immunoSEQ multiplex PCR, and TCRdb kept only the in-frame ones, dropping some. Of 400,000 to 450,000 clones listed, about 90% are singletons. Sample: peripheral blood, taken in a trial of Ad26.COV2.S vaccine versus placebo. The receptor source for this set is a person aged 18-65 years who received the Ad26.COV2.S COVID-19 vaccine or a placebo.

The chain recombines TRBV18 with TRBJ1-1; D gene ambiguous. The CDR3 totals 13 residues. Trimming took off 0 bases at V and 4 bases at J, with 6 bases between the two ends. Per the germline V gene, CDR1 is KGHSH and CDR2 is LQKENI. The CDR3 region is CASSPPGSTEAFF. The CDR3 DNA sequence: TGTGCCAGCTCACCACCGGGGAGCACTGAAGCTTTCTTT.

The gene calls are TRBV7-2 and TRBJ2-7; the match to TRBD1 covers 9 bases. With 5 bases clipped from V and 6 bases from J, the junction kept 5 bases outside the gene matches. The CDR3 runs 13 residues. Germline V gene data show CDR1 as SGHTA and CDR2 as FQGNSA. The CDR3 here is CASSGRTGVEQYF. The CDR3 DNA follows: TGTGCCAGCAGCGGAAGGACAGGGGTCGAGCAGTACTTC.

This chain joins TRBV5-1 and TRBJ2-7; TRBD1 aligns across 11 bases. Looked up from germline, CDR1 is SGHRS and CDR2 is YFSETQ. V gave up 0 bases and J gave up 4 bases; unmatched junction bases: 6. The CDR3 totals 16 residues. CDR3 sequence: CASSLDLGQGDYEQYF. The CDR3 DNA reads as TGCGCCAGCAGCTTGGATTTGGGACAGGGGGATTACGAGCAGTACTTC.

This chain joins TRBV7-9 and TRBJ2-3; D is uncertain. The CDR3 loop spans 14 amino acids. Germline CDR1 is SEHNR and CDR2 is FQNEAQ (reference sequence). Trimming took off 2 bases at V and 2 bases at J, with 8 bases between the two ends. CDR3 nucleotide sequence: TGTGCCAGCAGCTTAATGGGGTTCACAGATACGCAGTATTTT. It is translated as CASSLMGFTDTQYF.

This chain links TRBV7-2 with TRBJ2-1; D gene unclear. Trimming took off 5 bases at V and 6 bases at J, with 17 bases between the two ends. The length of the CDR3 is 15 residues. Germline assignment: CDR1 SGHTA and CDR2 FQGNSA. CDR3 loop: CASSKLWDSGNEQFF. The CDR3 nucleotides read TGTGCCAGCAGCAAGTTGTGGGATTCAGGCAATGAGCAGTTCTTC.

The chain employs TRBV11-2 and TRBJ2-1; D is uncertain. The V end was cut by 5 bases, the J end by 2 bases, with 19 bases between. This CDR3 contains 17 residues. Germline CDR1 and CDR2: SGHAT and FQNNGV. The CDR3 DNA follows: TGTGCCAGCAGCCCCCATGGTTTTAGAACCCCCTACAATGAGCAGTTCTTC. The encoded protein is CASSPHGFRTPYNEQFF. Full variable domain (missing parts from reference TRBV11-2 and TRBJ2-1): EAGVAQSPRYKIIEKRQSVAFWCNPISGHATLYWYQQILGQGPKLLIQFQNNGVVDDSQLPKDRFSAERLKGVDSTLKIQPAKLEDSAVYLCASSPHGFRTPYNEQFFGPGTRLTVL.

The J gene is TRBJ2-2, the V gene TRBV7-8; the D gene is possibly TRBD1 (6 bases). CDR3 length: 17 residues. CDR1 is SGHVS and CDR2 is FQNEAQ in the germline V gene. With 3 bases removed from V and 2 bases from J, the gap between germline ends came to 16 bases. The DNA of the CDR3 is TGTGCCAGCAGCTTCCCTAGACAGGTTCTTAACACCGGGGAGCTGTTTTTT. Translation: CASSFPRQVLNTGELFF.

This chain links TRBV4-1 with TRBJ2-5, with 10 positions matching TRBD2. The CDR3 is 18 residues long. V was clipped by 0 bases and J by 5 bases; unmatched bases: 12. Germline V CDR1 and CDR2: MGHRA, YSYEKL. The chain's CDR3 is CASSQDRASGGIGETQYF. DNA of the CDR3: TGCGCCAGCAGCCAAGATAGGGCTAGCGGGGGAATCGGTGAGACCCAGTACTTC.

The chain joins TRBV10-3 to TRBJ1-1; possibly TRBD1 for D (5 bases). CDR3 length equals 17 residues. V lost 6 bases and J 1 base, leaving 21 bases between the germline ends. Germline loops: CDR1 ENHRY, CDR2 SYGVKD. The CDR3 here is CAISKTGREGKNTEAFF. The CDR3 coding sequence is TGTGCCATCAGCAAAACCGGACGGGAGGGGAAGAACACTGAAGCTTTCTTT.

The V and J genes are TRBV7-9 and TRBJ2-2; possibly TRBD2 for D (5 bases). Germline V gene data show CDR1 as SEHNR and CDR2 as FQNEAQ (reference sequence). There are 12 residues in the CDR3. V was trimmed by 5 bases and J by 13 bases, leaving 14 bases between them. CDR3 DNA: TGTGCCAGCAGCCCTAGCACCGTTCGGCTGTTTTTT. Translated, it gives CASSPSTVRLFF.

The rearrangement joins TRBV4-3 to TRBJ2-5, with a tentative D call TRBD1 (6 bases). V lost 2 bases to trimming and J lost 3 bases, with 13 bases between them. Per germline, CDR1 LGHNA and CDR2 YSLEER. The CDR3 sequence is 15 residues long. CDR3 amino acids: CASSQTGTPKETQYF. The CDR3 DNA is TGCGCCAGCAGCCAAACGGGGACACCGAAAGAGACCCAGTACTTC.

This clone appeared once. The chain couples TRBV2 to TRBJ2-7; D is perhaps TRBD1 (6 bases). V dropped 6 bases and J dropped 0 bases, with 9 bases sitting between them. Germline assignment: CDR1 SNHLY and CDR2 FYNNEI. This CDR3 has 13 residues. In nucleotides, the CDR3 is TGTGCCAGCAGCGTCAGGGGCTCCTACGAGCAGTACTTC. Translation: CASSVRGSYEQYF. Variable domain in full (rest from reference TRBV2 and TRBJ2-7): EPEVTQTPSHQVTQMGQEVILRCVPISNHLYFYWYRQILGQKVEFLVSFYNNEISEKSEIFDDQFSVERPDGSNFTLKIRSTKLEDSAMYFCASSVRGSYEQYFGPGTRLTVT.

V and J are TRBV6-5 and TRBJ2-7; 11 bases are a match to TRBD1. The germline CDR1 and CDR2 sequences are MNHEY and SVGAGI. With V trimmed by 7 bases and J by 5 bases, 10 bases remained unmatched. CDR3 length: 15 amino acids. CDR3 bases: TGTGCCAGCAAGTATACTGGACAGGGGGCCCACGAGCAGTACTTC. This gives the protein CASKYTGQGAHEQYF.

Here the CDR3 reads CASSLGPVGTYEQYF. CDR3 nucleotide sequence: TGTGCCAGCAGCTTAGGTCCCGTTGGGACCTACGAGCAGTACTTC. The chain uses TRBV7-6 and TRBJ2-7; no reliable D call. The CDR3 has 15 residues. V lost 1 base and J 2 bases, leaving 12 bases between the germline ends. The germline V gene encodes CDR1 SGHVS and CDR2 FNYEAQ.

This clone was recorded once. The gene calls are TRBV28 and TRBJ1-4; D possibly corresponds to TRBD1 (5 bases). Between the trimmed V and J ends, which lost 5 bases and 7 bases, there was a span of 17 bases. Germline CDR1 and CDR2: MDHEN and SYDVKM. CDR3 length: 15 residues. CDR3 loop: CASSTEGPRSEKLFF. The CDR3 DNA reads TGTGCCAGCAGTACTGAGGGGCCGAGGAGTGAAAAACTGTTTTTT.

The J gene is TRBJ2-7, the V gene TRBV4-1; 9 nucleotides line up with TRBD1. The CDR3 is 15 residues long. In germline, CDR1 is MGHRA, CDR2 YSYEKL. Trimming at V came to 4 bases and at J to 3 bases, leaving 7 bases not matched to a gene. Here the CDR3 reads CASSLLQGANYEQYF. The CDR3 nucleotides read TGCGCCAGCAGCCTCCTACAGGGGGCCAACTACGAGCAGTACTTC.

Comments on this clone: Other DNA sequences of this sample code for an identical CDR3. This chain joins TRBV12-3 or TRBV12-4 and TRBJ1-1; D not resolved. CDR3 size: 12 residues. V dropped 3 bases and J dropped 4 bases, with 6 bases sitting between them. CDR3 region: CASSFWGTEAFF. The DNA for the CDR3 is TGTGCCAGCAGTTTCTGGGGCACTGAAGCTTTCTTT.